What follows are 14 T cell receptor beta chains derived from one specimen sequenced in a study of T-cell memory formation after mild COVID-19 listed by TCRdb under 2021. Library preparation used 5' RACE. The reads were generated on an Illumina NovaSeq 6000. TCRdb handled the public reads itself, with Q25 trimming in fastp and clone calling in MiXCR, and kept productive beta chains. Rows matching on CDR3 protein sequence are summarized as one entry with the most common DNA and genes. The sample table holds just over 200,000 distinct CDR3 sequences, of which over 7.5% were seen once. The ten largest clones represent 3% to 4% of the sample. The sample taken for sequencing was PBMCs or a T cell subset sorted from them (not recorded which). The receptors derive from a young man who had mild COVID-19 (a few samples of this study predate the infection). The sample titles of this study are shuffled in the database, so cell type and time point are left out; the donor was told from shared clones.

A few counts support this clonotype. This chain joins TRBV12-3 or TRBV12-4 and TRBJ2-7; TRBD1 or TRBD2 may be the D gene (6 bases each). CDR3 length equals 15 residues. The V end was cut by 5 bases, the J end by 0 bases, with 14 bases between. CDR3 nucleotides: TGTGCCAGCAGTCGGGGGACATTAAGCTCCTACGAGCAGTACGTC. It translates to CASSRGTLSSYEQYV.

The chain is built from TRBV7-2 and TRBJ2-2, with TRBD1 matching over 8 bases. The J segment lost 6 bases and the V segment lost 4 bases, leaving 7 bases of the junction unmatched. Germline CDR1 is SGHTA and CDR2 is FQGNSA. The CDR3 has 15 amino acids. This CDR3 reads CASSSYSGGPGELFF. As DNA, the CDR3 is TGTGCCAGCAGCTCTTATTCAGGGGGCCCCGGGGAGCTGTTTTTT.

This clonotype was counted between two and nine times. The V call is TRBV24-1, the J call TRBJ2-3; D is undetermined. The CDR3 has 15 amino acids. V was trimmed by 6 bases and J by 0 bases, leaving 12 bases between them. Germline values: CDR1 KGHDR, CDR2 SFDVKD. This chain's CDR3 is CATSRALDSTDTQYF. The CDR3 nucleotides are TGTGCCACCAGTCGAGCCCTCGATAGCACAGATACGCAGTATTTT.

The chain links TRBV5-6 to TRBJ1-3; 9 nucleotides line up with TRBD1. With V trimmed by 5 bases and J by 0 bases, 6 bases remained unmatched. This CDR3 comprises 16 residues. Per the germline V gene, CDR1 is SGHDT and CDR2 is YYEEEE. CDR3: CASSRGTGLSGNTIYF. The CDR3 DNA reads TGTGCCAGCAGTCGGGGGACAGGGCTCTCTGGAAACACCATATATTTT. Supplemented by reference TRBV5-6 and TRBJ1-3, the full variable domain reads DAGVTQSPTHLIKTRGQQVTLRCSPKSGHDTVSWYQQALGQGPQFIFQYYEEEERQRGNFPDRFSGHQFPNYSSELNVNALLLGDSALYLCASSRGTGLSGNTIYFGEGSWLTVV.

The rearrangement links TRBV6-5 to TRBJ1-2, with D perhaps TRBD1 (6 bases). The CDR3 consists of 16 residues. Germline CDR1 MNHEY, CDR2 SVGAGI. V lost 2 bases and J lost 6, with 19 bases in between. CDR3: CASSYNVAAGANGYTF. CDR3 in DNA: TGTGCCAGCAGTTACAACGTGGCGGCAGGGGCCAATGGCTACACCTTC.

This clonotype was found many times. CDR3 DNA sequence: TGCAGCGTTGTAAGACCCTACAATGAGCAGTTCTTC. Its translation is CSVVRPYNEQFF. The gene calls are TRBV29-1 and TRBJ2-1, with D hard to call. The CDR3 totals 12 residues. V was trimmed by 4 bases and J by 2 bases, leaving 6 bases between them. Germline lookup yields CDR1 SQVTM and CDR2 ANQGSEA.

The J gene is TRBJ1-1, the V gene TRBV18, with D unresolved. Germline V gene lookup returns CDR1 KGHSH and CDR2 LQKENI. This CDR3 has 14 amino acids. Trimming shortened V by 0 bases and J by 5 bases, and 10 bases separated the two germline ends. The CDR3 bases are TGTGCCAGCTCACCACCGGCAGGCAGGACTGAAGCTTTCTTT. This translates into CASSPPAGRTEAFF. The variable domain in full, completed from reference TRBV18 and TRBJ1-1, reads NAGVMQNPRHLVRRRGQEARLRCSPMKGHSHVYWYRQLPEEGLKFMVYLQKENIIDESGMPKERFSAEFPKEGPSILRIQQVVRGDSAAYFCASSPPAGRTEAFFGQGTRLTVV.

The table lists this clonotype with a few counts. The rearrangement uses TRBV7-2 and TRBJ2-3; 14 nucleotides match TRBD2. V lost 4 bases to trimming and J lost 4 bases; unmatched junction nucleotides: 19. The CDR3 has 21 residues. The germline V gene has CDR1 SGHTA and CDR2 FQGNSA. The chain's CDR3 is CASSWTRTSGGPTSPPDTQYF. In nucleotides, the CDR3 is TGTGCCAGCAGCTGGACCAGGACTAGCGGGGGGCCAACCTCCCCCCCAGATACGCAGTATTTT.

In this sample, this clonotype turned up many times. V gene TRBV4-2 combines with J gene TRBJ1-4; 9 bases map to TRBD1. V was pared by 4 bases and J by 8 bases, with 5 bases of the junction left unmatched. The germline V gene has CDR1 LGHNA and CDR2 YNFKEQ. This CDR3 comprises 14 residues. The CDR3 reads CASSPRTGEEKLFF. CDR3 coding DNA: TGTGCCAGCAGCCCGCGGACAGGGGAGGAAAAACTGTTTTTT.

DNA for the CDR3: TGTGCCAGCAGCCCCTACGCACATGAGCAGTTCTTC. Its translation is CASSPYAHEQFF. The chain uses TRBV7-2 and TRBJ2-1; D unresolved. Germline V CDR1 and CDR2: SGHTA, FQGNSA. The CDR3 runs to 12 residues. Trimming cost V 5 bases and J 8 bases, with 10 bases left between them.

This chain links TRBV6-2 or TRBV6-3 with TRBJ2-7, with 7 nucleotides matching TRBD2. The length of the CDR3 is 15 residues. V gave up 5 bases and J gave up 1 base; unmatched junction bases: 8. CDR1 is MNHEY and CDR2 is SVGEGT in the germline V gene. For the CDR3, the DNA is TGTGCCAGCAGTAAGCCGGGGGGAGGGTCCTACGAGCAGTACGTC. Protein product: CASSKPGGGSYEQYV.

The chain joins TRBV20-1 to TRBJ1-1; 11 positions agree with TRBD1. The CDR3 contains 14 residues. Germline-derived CDR1 and CDR2 are DFQATT and SNEGSKA (reference sequence). The J segment lost 3 bases and the V segment lost 5 bases, leaving 5 bases of the junction unmatched. The CDR3 loop reads CSAPRTGGYTEAFF. CDR3 sequence (DNA): TGCAGTGCTCCCAGGACAGGGGGCTACACTGAAGCTTTCTTT.

In nucleotides, the CDR3 is TGTGCCAGCAGCTTCCTAGCGGGCTACGAGCAGTACTTC. Its translation: CASSFLAGYEQYF. J is TRBJ2-7 and V is TRBV7-2; the match to TRBD2 covers 8 bases. V shed 3 bases and J 3 bases; nucleotides not matched to a gene: 1. Germline V gene lookup returns CDR1 SGHTA and CDR2 FQGNSA. The CDR3 consists of 13 residues. The whole variable domain, filled in from reference TRBV7-2 and TRBJ2-7, reads GAGVSQSPSNKVTEKGKDVELRCDPISGHTALYWYRQSLGQGLEFLIYFQGNSAPDKSGLPSDRFSAERTGGSVSTLTIQRTQQEDSAVYLCASSFLAGYEQYFGPGTRLTVT.

CDR3 protein: CSARGIAGVNEQFF. For the CDR3, the DNA is TGCAGTGCTAGGGGGATAGCGGGGGTCAATGAGCAGTTCTTC. V is TRBV20-1 and J is TRBJ2-1; 9 nucleotides match TRBD2. CDR3 length equals 14 residues. J was trimmed by 6 bases and V by 3 bases; bases with no gene match: 6. CDR1 is DFQATT and CDR2 is SNEGSKA in the germline V gene (reference sequence).